Following are 8 T cell receptor beta chains from one sample sequenced in a study of cytomegalovirus exposure and HLA in healthy donors (dated by TCRdb to the late 2010s). Library creation used the immunoSEQ multiplex PCR assay. The multiplex PCR relied on a mix of 60 forward primers for TCR Vbeta segments and 13 reverse primers for TCR Jbeta segments. TCRdb carries this immuneACCESS record with in-frame sequences only. Its versions omit some clonotypes, under half of them owing to an unresolved V gene in the studies checked, with the rest unexplained. Present in this sample are 110,000 to 150,000 clones, 80% of which were seen just once. Approximately 4.1% of the sample is taken by the ten largest. The specimen was PBMCs. These receptors were taken from a man aged 35-49 years in good health and CMV-seronegative.

This clone came up a few times. The chain links TRBV6-5 to TRBJ1-1; D not resolved. The CDR3 has 15 amino acids. Germline V lookup: CDR1 MNHEY, CDR2 SVGAGI. V gave up 2 bases and J gave up 1 base, with 11 bases separating them. In DNA form, the CDR3 reads TGTGCCAGCAGTTACGATCCTAATCCGAACACTGAAGCTTTCTTT. Protein sequence: CASSYDPNPNTEAFF.

The rearrangement links TRBV7-9 to TRBJ2-5; 7 nucleotides align to TRBD1. After removal of 5 bases from V and 5 bases from J, the junction contained 8 bases not matched to a gene. The germline V gene has CDR1 SEHNR and CDR2 FQNEAQ (reference sequence). The CDR3 runs to 14 residues. The CDR3 protein is CASSARGGRETQYF. CDR3 coding DNA: TGTGCCAGCAGCGCAAGAGGGGGCAGGGAGACCCAGTACTTC.

The chain couples TRBV5-1 to TRBJ1-1; D may be TRBD1 (6 bases). This CDR3 is 15 amino acids long. Germline values: CDR1 SGHRS, CDR2 YFSETQ. V lost 3 bases and J 1 base, leaving 13 bases between the germline ends. As DNA, the CDR3 is TGCGCCAGCAGCTCAAACCAGGGGACGAACACTGAAGCTTTCTTT. Encoded protein: CASSSNQGTNTEAFF. The full variable domain, in which reference TRBV5-1 and TRBJ1-1 provide the parts outside the CDR3, is KAGVTQTPRYLIKTRGQQVTLSCSPISGHRSVSWYQQTPGQGLQFLFEYFSETQRNKGNFPGRFSGRQFSNSRSEMNVSTLELGDSALYLCASSSNQGTNTEAFFGQGTRLTVV.

The sample holds one count of this clone. The chain combines TRBV11-2 with TRBJ2-3; D might be TRBD2 (6 bases). CDR3 length: 13 residues. CDR1 and CDR2 from the germline V gene are SGHAT and FQNNGV. The V gene lost 5 bases and the J gene lost 9 bases, with 15 bases spanning the gap. The CDR3 region is CASSPGEEATQYF. The DNA for the CDR3 is TGTGCCAGCAGCCCGGGGGAGGAAGCGACGCAGTATTTT.

The V and J genes are TRBV5-8 and TRBJ2-3, with 15 positions matching TRBD2. Germline assignment: CDR1 SGHTS and CDR2 YDEGEE. The CDR3 covers 17 residues. The trim removed 4 bases at V and 2 bases at J, leaving 5 bases unmatched. The CDR3 DNA reads TGTGCCAGCAGCCCAGGACTAGCGGGGGGGCACACAGATACGCAGTATTTT. It codes for CASSPGLAGGHTDTQYF.

V and J are TRBV6-5 and TRBJ1-5; D unclear. The CDR3 sequence is 13 residues long. Trimming stripped 4 bases from V and 6 bases from J, with 10 bases between. Germline CDR1 is MNHEY and CDR2 is SVGAGI. CDR3 DNA sequence: TGTGCCAGCAGTTCCCCGCCGGGTCAGCCCCAGCATTTT. Encoded protein: CASSSPPGQPQHF.

CDR3 DNA sequence: TGTGCCAGCAGTGAAGGCCGACAGATTGGAAACACCATATATTTT. Its translation: CASSEGRQIGNTIYF. The chain uses TRBV6-1 and TRBJ1-3; D may be TRBD1 (5 bases). Germline lookup yields CDR1 MNHNS and CDR2 SASEGT. Trimming cost V 1 base and J 3 bases, with 10 bases left between them. The CDR3 is made up of 15 amino acids.

CDR3 bases: TGTGCCAGCAGCTTAGTAGGGGAAGAGACCCAGTACTTC. This gives the protein CASSLVGEETQYF. The chain uses TRBV7-7 and TRBJ2-5, with D possibly TRBD1 on 5 matching bases. V lost 1 base, J lost 3 bases, and 6 bases lay in between. In germline, CDR1 is SSHAT, CDR2 FNYEAQ (reference sequence). This CDR3 has 13 residues. Together with reference TRBV7-7 and TRBJ2-5, the CDR3 gives the full variable domain: GAGVSQSPRYKVTKRGQDVTLRCDPISSHATLYWYQQALGQGPEFLTYFNYEAQPDKSGLPSDRFSAERPEGSISTLTIQRTEQRDSAMYRCASSLVGEETQYFGPGTRLLVL.